This TCR beta chain is from a study of radiotherapy plus CTLA-4 blockade in lung cancer. At the level of the study: Objective responses were documented in 15% to 20% of patients, with disease control in roughly 31%. Study results and caveats: In blood, tumor-derived TCR clones expanded after radiotherapy plus ipilimumab. The authors reported that early blood T cell clone dynamics, with interferon-beta, best predicted response.

Points on this clone: Its target is not known.

Sequencing was performed with immunoSEQ multiplex PCR; in TCRdb, only in-frame clones are kept and a portion is missing. The data contain 65,000 to 85,000 clones, 70% to 80% of them singletons. V lost 6 bases and J 7 bases, leaving 12 bases between the germline ends. CDR1 is DFQATT and CDR2 is SNEGSKA in the germline V gene (reference sequence). The CDR3 has 11 residues. It was focal radiation plus CTLA-4 blockade with ipilimumab that patients with chemo-refractory metastatic non-small-cell lung cancer received. The origin of this receptor is a human donor with non-small cell lung cancer whose response to radiotherapy plus ipilimumab could not be evaluated. The material sequenced was peripheral blood, taken from a patient treated with radiotherapy plus ipilimumab. The rearrangement uses TRBV20-1 and TRBJ2-5; possibly TRBD1 for D (5 bases). In DNA, the CDR3 is TGCAGTGCCCAGGGTCAGGGGACCCAGTACTTC. Protein: CSAQGQGTQYF.